These 18 T cell receptor beta chains share one sample of origin, sequenced in a study of shared clonotypes between healthy human individuals. Generated by immunoSEQ multiplex PCR, the TCRdb table keeps only in-frame clones and is missing some. The table lists millions of clones, more than 90% of them singletons, with roughly 0.15% in the top ten. The sample was naive CD4+ T cells sorted from blood. Subset indicated: CD45RA+ positively selected. The source is a man younger than 35 in good health.

The J gene is TRBJ2-7, the V gene TRBV30, with unresolved D. This CDR3 has 16 amino acids. Germline V lookup: CDR1 GTSNPN, CDR2 SVGIG (reference sequence). Trimming removed 2 bases at V and 0 bases at J, with 17 bases between. The CDR3 DNA is TGTGCCTGGAGTAAGTTAGCCGGCGGAAGCTCCTACGAGCAGTACTTC. It encodes CAWSKLAGGSSYEQYF.

The V call is TRBV7-2, the J call TRBJ1-1; D gene unclear. Germline values: CDR1 SGHTA, CDR2 FQGNSA. The germline V and J ends were trimmed by 1 base and 1 base, with 13 bases remaining between them. The length of the CDR3 is 16 residues. The CDR3 sequence: CASSLEGWYGNTEAFF. The CDR3 DNA reads as TGTGCCAGCAGCTTAGAAGGTTGGTATGGGAACACTGAAGCTTTCTTT.

This chain joins TRBV9 and TRBJ2-5; 9 bases map to TRBD2. This CDR3 has 15 amino acids. Germline CDR1 reads SGDLS; CDR2 reads YYNGEE. V was clipped by 0 bases and J by 5 bases; unmatched bases: 5. CDR3 region: CASSVAAGGMETQYF. DNA of the CDR3: TGTGCCAGCAGCGTAGCAGCGGGAGGAATGGAGACCCAGTACTTC.

The chain has TRBV19 and TRBJ2-2; D is ambiguous. CDR3 size: 14 residues. The germline V gene encodes CDR1 LNHDA and CDR2 SQIVND (reference sequence). V lost 11 bases to trimming and J lost 6 bases, with 19 bases between them. The CDR3 loop is CASRRLSQSGELFF. CDR3 bases: TGTGCCTCCCGCCGGTTATCCCAGTCCGGGGAGCTGTTTTTT.

The chain couples TRBV18 to TRBJ2-7; 9 positions match TRBD1. With 4 bases clipped from V and 5 bases from J, the junction kept 9 bases outside the gene matches. The CDR3 consists of 15 residues. CDR1 is KGHSH and CDR2 is LQKENI in the germline V gene. The DNA for the CDR3 is TGTGCCAGCTCACTAACCGGGACAGGGCTTAACGAGCAGTACTTC. Its protein is CASSLTGTGLNEQYF.

The V and J genes are TRBV28 and TRBJ1-6; the D gene is possibly TRBD1 (6 bases). The ends were cut back, 3 bases at V and 7 bases at J, with 10 bases in the middle. The germline gives CDR1 MDHEN, CDR2 SYDVKM. The CDR3 is made up of 14 amino acids. CDR3 sequence reads: CASSLAGENSPLHF. The CDR3, as DNA: TGTGCCAGCAGTTTGGCAGGGGAAAATTCACCCCTCCACTTT.

The chain carries TRBV30 and TRBJ1-1; D is uncertain. Trimming left V 4 bases short and J 3 bases short, with 12 bases between. The CDR3 sequence is 13 residues long. CDR1 is GTSNPN and CDR2 is SVGIG in the germline V gene (reference sequence). The CDR3 nucleotides are TGTGCCTGGATCAGCAGGAGAGACACTGAAGCTTTCTTT. It codes for CAWISRRDTEAFF.

V usage is TRBV7-8 and J usage is TRBJ2-5; TRBD1 aligns across 7 bases. The CDR3 spans 14 residues. Germline V CDR1 and CDR2: SGHVS, FQNEAQ. The ends lost 5 bases at V and 4 bases at J; junction bases unmatched: 7. The CDR3 DNA is TGTGCCAGCAGCCTTACAGGGGTAGGAGAGACCCAGTACTTC. Its protein product is CASSLTGVGETQYF.

The rearrangement joins TRBV5-6 to TRBJ2-7, with 8 bases lining up with TRBD1. Germline V gives CDR1 SGHDT, CDR2 YYEEEE. The CDR3 is made up of 15 amino acids. V gave up 3 bases and J gave up 3 bases; unmatched junction bases: 8. CDR3 sequence reads: CASSSQGALYYEQYF. CDR3 DNA sequence: TGTGCCAGCAGCTCCCAGGGGGCCTTGTACTACGAGCAGTACTTC.

The chain couples TRBV5-8 to TRBJ1-2; D gene unclear. Trimming stripped 4 bases from V and 4 bases from J, with 8 bases between. Germline V CDR1 and CDR2: SGHTS, YDEGEE. The CDR3 contains 12 residues. CDR3 in amino acids: CASSPGVYGYTF. DNA for the CDR3: TGTGCCAGCAGCCCTGGGGTCTATGGCTACACCTTC. Combining the CDR3 with reference TRBV5-8 and TRBJ1-2 gives the whole variable domain EAGVTQSPTHLIKTRGQQATLRCSPISGHTSVYWYQQALGLGLQFLLWYDEGEERNRGNFPPRFSGRQFPNYSSELNVNALELEDSALYLCASSPGVYGYTFGSGTRLTVV.

This chain links TRBV2 with TRBJ2-7; TRBD2 matches 7 bases. The length of the CDR3 is 16 residues. Trimming at V came to 4 bases and at J to 3 bases, leaving 12 bases not matched to a gene. Per the germline V gene, CDR1 is SNHLY and CDR2 is FYNNEI. CDR3 DNA sequence: TGTGCCAGCAGTGGGGGGTTGAGGGAGGGTAGCTACGAGCAGTACTTC. Its translation is CASSGGLREGSYEQYF.

This chain links TRBV6-1 with TRBJ2-5; the match to TRBD1 covers 9 bases. The germline gives CDR1 MNHNS, CDR2 SASEGT. Germline trimming cut 4 bases from V and 5 bases from J; bases unmatched to any gene: 8. The CDR3 extends over 15 amino acids. DNA of the CDR3: TGTGCCAGCAGTGTTGAGGACAGGGGTACGGAGACCCAGTACTTC. Protein product: CASSVEDRGTETQYF.

The chain uses TRBV6-1 and TRBJ2-7; a possible D gene is TRBD1 (5 bases). Per germline, CDR1 MNHNS and CDR2 SASEGT. The CDR3 runs to 16 residues. The V and J ends lost 0 bases and 2 bases respectively, with 14 bases between them. CDR3 sequence (DNA): TGTGCCAGCAGTGAAGCAGGCAGGGTGGTGCCCTACGAGCAGTACTTC. Protein sequence: CASSEAGRVVPYEQYF.

The chain combines TRBV6-5 with TRBJ1-4; D may be TRBD1 (6 bases). There are 16 residues in the CDR3. CDR1 is MNHEY, CDR2 SVGAGI, per germline. V was shortened by 4 bases and J by 5 bases, with 17 bases between the two germline ends. The CDR3 nucleotides read TGTGCCAGCAGTTCCAGGGGTATTGGGGGAAATGAAAAACTGTTTTTT. Protein sequence: CASSSRGIGGNEKLFF.

The chain carries TRBV5-4 and TRBJ2-5; no firm D call. Trimming shortened V by 3 bases and J by 1 base, and 10 bases separated the two germline ends. Per germline, CDR1 SGHNT and CDR2 YYREEE (reference sequence). The CDR3 consists of 14 residues. CDR3 protein: CASSSPTGQETQYF. In DNA, the CDR3 is TGTGCCAGCAGCTCCCCGACGGGCCAAGAGACCCAGTACTTC. Using reference TRBV5-4 and TRBJ2-5 for the parts outside the CDR3, the full variable domain is ETGVTQSPTHLIKTRGQQVTLRCSSQSGHNTVSWYQQALGQGPQFIFQYYREEENGRGNFPPRFSGLQFPNYSSELNVNALELDDSALYLCASSSPTGQETQYFGPGTRLLVL.

This chain joins TRBV28 and TRBJ1-4; no clear D. CDR3 length: 17 residues. Per germline, CDR1 MDHEN and CDR2 SYDVKM. V was pared by 3 bases and J by 0 bases, with 14 bases between. The CDR3, as DNA: TGTGCCAGCAGTTTGTTAAGGAGCTATGCAACTAATGAAAAACTGTTTTTT. Residues: CASSLLRSYATNEKLFF.

The V and J genes are TRBV15 and TRBJ2-1; 7 bases are a match to TRBD2. Germline V CDR1 and CDR2: LNHNV, YYDKDF (reference sequence). V lost 5 bases to trimming and J lost 7 bases; unmatched junction nucleotides: 8. CDR3 length: 14 residues. The CDR3 loop is CATSRGTTGNEQFF. In DNA, the CDR3 is TGTGCCACCAGCCGGGGGACTACGGGGAATGAGCAGTTCTTC.

In regard to this clone: One end of the junction does not line up with germline, which may come from a read error. This chain joins TRBV6-5 and TRBJ2-7, with 10 bases identical to TRBD1. The CDR3 contains 15 residues. Germline V gene lookup returns CDR1 MNHEY and CDR2 SVGAGI. The chain's CDR3 is CASSGRTGGSYERYF. In nucleotides, the CDR3 is TGTGCCAGCAGTGGAAGGACAGGGGGTTCCTACGAGCGGTACTTC.